These 30 T cell receptor beta chains share one sample of origin, sequenced in a study of metastatic and nonmetastatic thyroid tumors. TCRdb re-called the PCR reads with MiXCR. Seen here are 15,000 or so clones, 25% observed once, and the top ten hold roughly 15%. All patients reached thyroid surgery having received no treatment beforehand. Sequencing was performed on adjacent normal tissue. Receptors were obtained from a female donor with papillary thyroid cancer or a benign thyroid nodule (not recorded which). Some clones in this sample may be carry-over from other donors' samples.

This clone was seen at least ten times. The chain recombines TRBV27 with TRBJ2-2, with D uncertain. CDR1 is MNHEY and CDR2 is SMNVEV in the germline V gene (reference sequence). This CDR3 spans 14 amino acids. V shed 2 bases and J shed 2 bases, with 6 bases lying between them. The CDR3: CASSLMDNTGELFF. CDR3 DNA sequence: TGTGCCAGCAGTTTAATGGATAACACCGGGGAGCTGTTTTTT.

This rearrangement joins TRBV19 to TRBJ2-2; 10 positions agree with TRBD2. The CDR3 has 17 amino acids. Germline CDR1 is LNHDA and CDR2 is SQIVND (reference sequence). J lost 3 bases, V lost 4 bases, and 8 bases had no gene match. CDR3 nucleotides: TGTGCCAGTAGTAAGGAGAGGACTAGCGGTTACACCGGGGAGCTGTTTTTT. Its translation: CASSKERTSGYTGELFF.

This chain uses TRBV11-3 with TRBJ1-1; D perhaps matches TRBD1 (5 bases). The CDR3 runs to 13 residues. CDR1 SGHNT and CDR2 YENEEA come from the germline V gene. Trimming pared 5 bases from V and 1 base from J, leaving 8 bases between. This CDR3 reads CASSQGQNTEAFF. The CDR3, as DNA: TGTGCCAGCAGCCAAGGACAGAACACTGAAGCTTTCTTT.

This clone occurred a few times. This chain links TRBV6-1 with TRBJ2-1; D is unclear. With 6 bases removed from V and 1 base from J, the gap between germline ends came to 16 bases. The CDR3 runs 16 residues. In germline, CDR1 is MNHNS, CDR2 SASEGT. Written as DNA, the CDR3 is TGTGCCAGCAGAAAAAACCAGGTGCAGTCCTACAATGAGCAGTTCTTC. Amino acids: CASRKNQVQSYNEQFF.

The chain links TRBV20-1 to TRBJ2-7; D remains ambiguous. CDR1 is DFQATT, CDR2 SNEGSKA, per germline (reference sequence). The ends were cut back, 0 bases at V and 4 bases at J, with 7 bases in the middle. The CDR3 runs 12 residues. The CDR3 region is CSARDHEYEQYF. The CDR3 bases are TGCAGTGCTAGAGATCACGAATACGAGCAGTACTTC.

This clone is classed as medium-sized. This rearrangement joins TRBV20-1 to TRBJ2-1, with TRBD2 matching 9 bases. V lost 6 bases, J lost 5 bases, and 2 bases stayed unmatched. The CDR3 spans 12 residues. CDR1 and CDR2 (germline): DFQATT, SNEGSKA (reference sequence). The CDR3 sequence: CSAGLAHNEQFF. CDR3 nucleotides: TGCAGTGCGGGACTAGCCCACAATGAGCAGTTCTTC.

V and J are TRBV18 and TRBJ1-4, with TRBD1 as a possible D gene (6 bases). The CDR3 contains 17 residues. Between the trimmed V and J ends, which lost 2 bases and 0 bases, there was a span of 13 bases. Germline V gene sequence: CDR1 KGHSH, CDR2 LQKENI. CDR3: CASSPSIGQSTNEKLFF. In DNA form, the CDR3 reads TGTGCCAGCTCACCAAGCATTGGACAGTCAACTAATGAAAAACTGTTTTTT.

As to this clone: At one end, the junction sequence differs from germline, possibly due to a read error. The chain joins TRBV28 to TRBJ1-1; 7 bases are shared with TRBD1. Germline-derived CDR1 and CDR2 are MDHEN and SYDVKM. This CDR3 has 18 residues. The CDR3 reads CASGLWGIGDSLNTEAFF. CDR3 sequence (DNA): TGTGCCAGCGGTTTATGGGGGATTGGGGACAGCTTGAACACTGAAGCTTTCTTT.

This clone came up a few times. The chain combines TRBV7-9 with TRBJ1-1; 8 bases align to TRBD1. The CDR3 extends over 15 amino acids. The germline V gene encodes CDR1 SEHNR and CDR2 FQNEAQ (reference sequence). V was clipped by 5 bases and J by 5 bases; unmatched bases: 10. Here the CDR3 DNA reads TGTGCCAGCAGCCCACGACAGGGGAGAGAGACTGAAGCTTTCTTT. This sequence encodes CASSPRQGRETEAFF.

In this sample, this clone is medium-sized. V is TRBV30 and J is TRBJ1-1; 8 bases line up with TRBD1. Unmatched junction bases numbered 4, after V lost 5 bases and J lost 8 bases. Germline V gene sequence: CDR1 GTSNPN, CDR2 SVGIG (reference sequence). The CDR3 loop spans 11 amino acids. As DNA, the CDR3 is TGTGCCTGGCAAACAGGGGGAGAAGCTTTCTTT. As protein: CAWQTGGEAFF.

Comments on this clone: Relative to the germline gene, one junction end is altered; a read error may explain this. The chain recombines TRBV6-2 or TRBV6-3 with TRBJ2-6, with D perhaps matching TRBD1 (5 bases). The CDR3 has 16 amino acids. CDR1 MNHEY and CDR2 SVGEGT come from the germline V gene. The CDR3 DNA follows: TGTGCCAGCAGTTTACTCCCGCCGGCTGGGGCCAACGCCCTGACTTTC. Amino acids: CASSLLPPAGANALTF.

This clone has just a few counts. The chain combines TRBV10-3 with TRBJ1-1; D is undetermined. V lost 4 bases to trimming and J lost 7 bases, with 16 bases between them. CDR3 length: 14 residues. Germline CDR1 is ENHRY and CDR2 is SYGVKD. The CDR3 nucleotides read TGTGCCATCAGTGTTGGGTCGGTTGGTGATGAAGCTTTCTTT. Translating it yields CAISVGSVGDEAFF.

This clone appeared a few times. V gene TRBV6-1 combines with J gene TRBJ1-1; possible D gene TRBD1, 6 bases. This CDR3 is built from 13 residues. Trimming cost V 7 bases and J 1 base, with 10 bases left between them. Germline CDR1 and CDR2: MNHNS and SASEGT. The chain's CDR3 is CASTAGANTEAFF. The CDR3 nucleotides read TGTGCCAGCACGGCAGGGGCGAACACTGAAGCTTTCTTT.

This chain connects TRBV6-1 to TRBJ1-2, with D unresolved. CDR3 length equals 13 residues. V was cut by 10 bases and J by 4 bases, with 16 bases left in between. Per the germline V gene, CDR1 is MNHNS and CDR2 is SASEGT. As DNA, the CDR3 is TGTGCCACCTACCGGGGATCCAGCTATGGCTACACCTTC. This encodes CATYRGSSYGYTF.

The sample holds a few counts of this clone. The chain couples TRBV6-5 to TRBJ2-1; 8 nucleotides agree with TRBD2. The V segment lost 0 bases and the J segment 4 bases; nucleotides outside the gene matches: 5. This CDR3 contains 16 residues. Germline V gene data show CDR1 as MNHEY and CDR2 as SVGAGI. The CDR3 nucleotides are TGTGCCAGCAGTTACTCGATCCGGGAGGGTTACAATGAGCAGTTCTTC. It codes for CASSYSIREGYNEQFF.

This clone was detected a few times. V is TRBV6-1 and J is TRBJ1-2; D is perhaps TRBD1 (6 bases). V lost 6 bases and J lost 8, with 13 bases in between. The germline CDR1 and CDR2 sequences are MNHNS and SASEGT. The CDR3 spans 12 residues. The CDR3 sequence is CASSPGQRGYTF. CDR3 in DNA: TGTGCCAGCAGCCCCGGACAGCGCGGCTACACCTTC.

The chain couples TRBV3-1 to TRBJ1-5, with 8 bases matching TRBD1. With V trimmed by 4 bases and J by 1 base, 6 bases remained unmatched. The CDR3 is 16 amino acids. From germline, CDR1 is LGHDT and CDR2 YNNKEL (reference sequence). The CDR3 is CASSPGGRGSNQPQHF. The CDR3 coding sequence is TGTGCCAGCAGCCCAGGGGGCAGAGGGAGCAATCAGCCCCAGCATTTT.

The gene calls are TRBV15 and TRBJ1-1; D perhaps matches TRBD1 (6 bases). Germline V lookup: CDR1 LNHNV, CDR2 YYDKDF (reference sequence). V gave up 5 bases and J gave up 1 base, with 17 bases separating them. The CDR3 runs 16 residues. The CDR3 nucleotides read TGTGCCACCAGCTCGAGCTACAGGGATGGGAACACTGAAGCTTTCTTT. Translation gives CATSSSYRDGNTEAFF.

This clone was seen a few times. The rearrangement uses TRBV7-9 and TRBJ1-3; TRBD1 matches at 10 bases. Looked up from germline, CDR1 is SEHNR and CDR2 is FQNEAQ (reference sequence). The CDR3 consists of 15 residues. The ends lost 8 bases at V and 3 bases at J; junction bases unmatched: 7. CDR3 loop: CASHVGTGVGNTIYF. The CDR3 bases are TGTGCCAGCCACGTAGGGACAGGGGTTGGAAACACCATATATTTT.

This sequence joins TRBV27 and TRBJ2-7; possibly TRBD1 for D (5 bases). Germline CDR1 is MNHEY and CDR2 is SMNVEV (reference sequence). The germline V and J ends were trimmed by 2 bases and 3 bases, with 14 bases remaining between them. This CDR3 spans 15 amino acids. DNA for the CDR3: TGTGCCAGCAGTTTACGGCAGGGTTTATTCTACGAGCAGTACTTC. Protein sequence: CASSLRQGLFYEQYF.

The sample holds a few counts of this clone. The chain couples TRBV4-3 to TRBJ2-2, with D uncertain. The CDR3 loop spans 15 amino acids. Deletions cut 4 bases from V and 5 bases from J, with 14 bases between. Germline CDR1 is LGHNA and CDR2 is YSLEER. The CDR3 DNA is TGCGCCAGCAGCCCACGGATCGGCGAGACCGGGGAGCTGTTTTTT. It is translated as CASSPRIGETGELFF.

The chain has TRBV4-3 and TRBJ2-7; D is ambiguous. V was trimmed by 0 bases and J by 1 base, leaving 13 bases between them. The CDR3 has 16 amino acids. The germline V gene has CDR1 LGHNA and CDR2 YSLEER. The CDR3 sequence: CASSQDAADSSYEQYF. The CDR3 DNA reads as TGCGCCAGCAGCCAAGATGCGGCAGACTCTTCCTACGAGCAGTACTTC.

In its sample, this clone was seen many times. V gene TRBV19 combines with J gene TRBJ1-2; D gene ambiguous. The CDR3 has 12 amino acids. Per germline, CDR1 LNHDA and CDR2 SQIVND (reference sequence). With 6 bases removed from V and 1 base from J, the gap between germline ends came to 6 bases. DNA of the CDR3: TGTGCCAGTAGGTGGAATAACTATGGCTACACCTTC. Amino acid sequence: CASRWNNYGYTF.

The genes are TRBV20-1 and TRBJ2-1; 7 bases are a match to TRBD2. V trimming: 3 bases; J trimming: 8 bases; junction bases outside the gene matches: 10. The CDR3 has 14 amino acids. Germline CDR1 and CDR2: DFQATT and SNEGSKA (reference sequence). The CDR3 reads CSARHSGIGDEQFF. The CDR3 coding sequence is TGCAGTGCTAGGCACAGCGGGATTGGGGATGAGCAGTTCTTC.

In its sample, this clone was seen a few times. In DNA form, the CDR3 reads TGCAGTGCCACGCGGGGGGCTTCGGACACTGAAGCTTTCTTT. Residues: CSATRGASDTEAFF. This chain links TRBV20-1 with TRBJ1-1, with D possibly matching TRBD1 (6 bases). The CDR3 is 14 residues long. Germline CDR1 and CDR2: DFQATT and SNEGSKA (reference sequence). Trimming took off 6 bases at V and 3 bases at J, with 17 bases between the two ends.

This clone appeared a few times. Here the CDR3 reads CASSPGEDYNEQFF. In DNA, the CDR3 is TGTGCCAGCTCACCTGGGGAGGACTACAATGAGCAGTTCTTC. This chain uses TRBV6-1 with TRBJ2-1; D is possibly TRBD2 (6 bases). The CDR3 spans 14 residues. Germline V CDR1 and CDR2: MNHNS, SASEGT. The V and J ends lost 8 bases and 3 bases respectively, with 14 bases between them.

The chain has TRBV9 and TRBJ1-3, with D hard to call. This CDR3 region has 12 residues. The V end was cut by 4 bases, the J end by 1 base, with 3 bases between. CDR1 SGDLS and CDR2 YYNGEE come from the germline V gene. DNA of the CDR3: TGTGCCAGCAGCCGGTCTGGAAACACCATATATTTT. This translates into CASSRSGNTIYF. The full variable domain, with the rest looked up from reference TRBV9 and TRBJ1-3, is DSGVTQTPKHLITATGQRVTLRCSPRSGDLSVYWYQQSLDQGLQFLIQYYNGEERAKGNILERFSAQQFPDLHSELNLSSLELGDSALYFCASSRSGNTIYFGEGSWLTVV.

This rearrangement joins TRBV15 to TRBJ2-7, with TRBD2 as a possible D gene (5 bases). The length of the CDR3 is 13 residues. Germline loops: CDR1 LNHNV, CDR2 YYDKDF (reference sequence). The V end lost 1 base, the J end lost 4 bases, and 8 bases lay between the germline ends. The CDR3 nucleotides read TGTGCCACCAGCAGAGGGGAGACTTACGAGCAGTACTTC. It codes for CATSRGETYEQYF.

CDR3 DNA sequence: TGTGCCAGCAGCTTAGAGAGCTCGGCCACCATATATTTT. This codes for CASSLESSATIYF. This sequence joins TRBV11-2 and TRBJ1-3; no firm D call. Trimming stripped 0 bases from V and 9 bases from J, with 9 bases between. The germline V gene has CDR1 SGHAT and CDR2 FQNNGV. The CDR3 is 13 amino acids. Based on the CDR3 plus reference TRBV11-2 and TRBJ1-3, the full variable domain is EAGVAQSPRYKIIEKRQSVAFWCNPISGHATLYWYQQILGQGPKLLIQFQNNGVVDDSQLPKDRFSAERLKGVDSTLKIQPAKLEDSAVYLCASSLESSATIYFGEGSWLTVV.

This clone was detected a few times. The chain is built from TRBV6-6 and TRBJ2-7; TRBD2 agrees at 12 bases. This CDR3 has 17 amino acids. Germline V lookup: CDR1 MNHNY, CDR2 SVGAGI (reference sequence). Trimming cost V 7 bases and J 7 bases; bases outside gene matches: 17. The CDR3 reads CASNKALAGGRRGEQYF. Written as DNA, the CDR3 is TGTGCCAGCAACAAGGCCCTAGCGGGAGGGCGACGGGGGGAGCAGTACTTC.